What follows are 22 T cell receptor beta chains derived from one specimen sequenced in a study of blood T cell repertoires in COVID-19. Using immunoSEQ multiplex PCR, the repertoire was profiled, and TCRdb retains in-frame clones only, with some absent. Here the sample spans about 400,000 clones, around 87% being singletons. Sequencing was done on a sample of PBMCs or T cells enriched from blood (not recorded which). These receptors were collected from a man aged 40-55 years in a cohort exposed to, infected with or recovered from COVID-19 (not recorded which).

This chain links TRBV7-2 with TRBJ1-5; D is undetermined. V was shortened by 5 bases and J by 7 bases, with 12 bases between the two germline ends. The CDR3 loop spans 13 amino acids. CDR1 SGHTA and CDR2 FQGNSA come from the germline V gene. This CDR3 is CASSPDTSQPQHF. The CDR3 coding sequence is TGTGCCAGCAGCCCTGACACCTCCCAGCCCCAGCATTTT.

V and J are TRBV9 and TRBJ1-3; weak D call: TRBD1 (5 bases). This CDR3 has 15 amino acids. The germline V and J ends were trimmed by 3 bases and 0 bases, with 10 bases remaining between them. Germline assignment: CDR1 SGDLS and CDR2 YYNGEE. In DNA, the CDR3 is TGTGCCAGCAGCGGACGACAGATCTCTGGAAACACCATATATTTT. Translating it yields CASSGRQISGNTIYF.

This clone was found a few times. The V gene is TRBV28, the J gene TRBJ1-6; 7 nucleotides agree with TRBD1. Germline V gives CDR1 MDHEN, CDR2 SYDVKM. J was trimmed by 6 bases and V by 6 bases; bases with no gene match: 11. CDR3 size: 16 residues. The CDR3 is CASRSTTGTFNSPLHF. The CDR3 DNA follows: TGTGCCAGCAGGTCGACGACAGGGACTTTTAATTCACCCCTCCACTTT. Complete variable domain (other parts from reference TRBV28 and TRBJ1-6): DVKVTQSSRYLVKRTGEKVFLECVQDMDHENMFWYRQDPGLGLRLIYFSYDVKMKEKGDIPEGYSVSREKKERFSLILESASTNQTSMYLCASRSTTGTFNSPLHFGNGTRLTVT.

The chain couples TRBV3-1 (or the pseudogene TRBV3-2) to TRBJ1-6; maybe TRBD1 (5 bases). V was cut by 0 bases and J by 5 bases, with 8 bases left in between. Germline lookup yields CDR1 LGHDT and CDR2 YNNKEL (reference sequence). There are 15 residues in the CDR3. CDR3 nucleotide sequence: TGTGCCAGCAGCCAAGATACAGGTGATAATTCACCCCTCCACTTT. Amino acids: CASSQDTGDNSPLHF.

The chain uses TRBV19 and TRBJ1-1; D is undetermined. The germline CDR1 and CDR2 sequences are LNHDA and SQIVND (reference sequence). V lost 5 bases and J lost 10, with 11 bases in between. The CDR3 sequence is 11 residues long. CDR3 nucleotides: TGTGCCAGTAGTGCAGGTCTGGTAGCTTTCTTT. Translating it yields CASSAGLVAFF.

V gene TRBV28 combines with J gene TRBJ1-2, with 9 nucleotides matching TRBD1. Germline V lookup: CDR1 MDHEN, CDR2 SYDVKM. The CDR3 sequence is 13 residues long. V lost 3 bases to trimming and J lost 7 bases; unmatched junction nucleotides: 3. CDR3 loop: CASSFPDRGGYTF. The CDR3 region has the DNA TGTGCCAGCAGTTTCCCGGACAGGGGTGGCTACACCTTC.

The chain links TRBV15 to TRBJ2-5; 8 nucleotides line up with TRBD1. Germline loops: CDR1 LNHNV, CDR2 YYDKDF (reference sequence). This CDR3 is built from 15 residues. V lost 0 bases to trimming and J lost 7 bases; unmatched junction nucleotides: 7. The CDR3 region is CATSREGRQGATQYF. DNA of the CDR3: TGTGCCACCAGCAGAGAGGGGCGCCAGGGGGCGACCCAGTACTTC.

The gene calls are TRBV10-1 and TRBJ1-2, with 8 bases that match TRBD1. This CDR3 comprises 11 residues. In germline, CDR1 is WNHNN, CDR2 SYGVQD (reference sequence). Trimming at V came to 9 bases and at J to 3 bases, leaving 0 bases not matched to a gene. DNA for the CDR3: TGCGCCAGGACAGGGGACTATGGCTACACCTTC. It translates to CARTGDYGYTF.

This chain's CDR3 is CASSQVNSNSPLHF. The CDR3 nucleotides are TGTGCCAGCAGCCAAGTAAACAGCAATTCACCCCTCCACTTT. The gene calls are TRBV3-1 (or the pseudogene TRBV3-2) and TRBJ1-6; no clear D gene. This CDR3 contains 14 residues. Trimming removed 1 base from V and 7 bases from J, with 8 bases in between. From germline, CDR1 is LGHDT and CDR2 YNNKEL (reference sequence).

The chain has TRBV5-5 and TRBJ2-1, with TRBD1 matching over 7 bases. V was pared by 2 bases and J by 5 bases, with 7 bases of the junction left unmatched. Germline loops: CDR1 SGHKS, CDR2 YYEKEE (reference sequence). The CDR3 is 15 residues long. The CDR3 DNA reads TGTGCCAGCAGCTTAGGGCAGGGGGTTAACAATGAGCAGTTCTTC. Translated: CASSLGQGVNNEQFF.

The count of this clone is one. The rearrangement links TRBV3-1 (or the pseudogene TRBV3-2) to TRBJ2-7; TRBD2 agrees at 15 bases. The germline gives CDR1 LGHDT, CDR2 YNNKEL (reference sequence). The CDR3 length is 17 residues. After removal of 0 bases from V and 5 bases from J, the junction contained 5 bases not matched to a gene. CDR3 loop: CASSQDGWTSGRDEQYF. The DNA for the CDR3 is TGTGCCAGCAGCCAAGATGGTTGGACTAGCGGGAGGGACGAGCAGTACTTC.

This clone showed up just once. CDR3 protein: CATTGTTNTDTQYF. CDR3 sequence (DNA): TGTGCCACCACCGGGACTACCAACACAGATACGCAGTATTTT. The rearrangement joins TRBV24-1 to TRBJ2-3; 7 bases line up with TRBD2. This CDR3 contains 14 residues. Germline-derived CDR1 and CDR2 are KGHDR and SFDVKD. V shed 8 bases, J shed 2 bases, and the junction held 6 bases outside the gene matches.

The gene calls are TRBV19 and TRBJ1-1, with TRBD1 identical over 9 bases. The V gene end was trimmed by 10 bases and the J gene end by 9 bases; junction bases not matched to a gene: 15. Per germline, CDR1 LNHDA and CDR2 SQIVND (reference sequence). CDR3 length: 14 residues. The CDR3 nucleotides are TGTGCCACCTCGAACAGACCGGGACAGGGTAAAGCTTTCTTT. This gives the protein CATSNRPGQGKAFF. The full variable domain, rest sourced from reference TRBV19 and TRBJ1-1, is DGGITQSPKYLFRKEGQNVTLSCEQNLNHDAMYWYRQDPGQGLRLIYYSQIVNDFQKGDIAEGYSVSREKKESFPLTVTSAQKNPTAFYLCATSNRPGQGKAFFGQGTRLTVV.

This clone was picked up one time. The rearrangement links TRBV24-1 to TRBJ2-1; 9 bases match TRBD2. J gave up 5 bases and V 0 bases, and 7 bases lay outside the gene matches. The germline V gene has CDR1 KGHDR and CDR2 SFDVKD. The CDR3 is 17 residues long. The chain's CDR3 is CATSDLAVAGAHNEQFF. The CDR3 nucleotides read TGTGCCACCAGTGATTTGGCTGTAGCGGGAGCCCACAATGAGCAGTTCTTC.

The V gene is TRBV7-9, the J gene TRBJ2-1; TRBD2 matches at 8 bases. Germline CDR1 reads SEHNR; CDR2 reads FQNEAQ (reference sequence). The CDR3 has 14 residues. The trim removed 5 bases at V and 8 bases at J, leaving 8 bases unmatched. The CDR3 loop reads CASSTRLAIDEQFF. CDR3 nucleotide sequence: TGTGCCAGCAGCACACGACTAGCGATAGATGAGCAGTTCTTC.

V and J are TRBV23-1 and TRBJ2-2; TRBD2 matches 8 bases. TRBV23-1 is an ORF, with its function uncertain. The CDR3 spans 15 residues. Germline trimming cut 2 bases from V and 7 bases from J; bases unmatched to any gene: 6. The CDR3 is CASSQPGLVSGELFF. The DNA for the CDR3 is TGCGCCAGCAGTCAACCGGGACTAGTAAGCGGGGAGCTGTTTTTT.

This rearrangement joins TRBV2 to TRBJ1-5; possible D gene TRBD1, 6 bases. CDR3 length: 14 residues. Trimming removed 5 bases at V and 1 base at J, with 9 bases between. The germline V gene has CDR1 SNHLY and CDR2 FYNNEI. CDR3 DNA: TGTGCCAGCAGTTACAGGGAAAGCAATCAGCCCCAGCATTTT. Amino acid sequence: CASSYRESNQPQHF.

This clone was detected once. The rearrangement uses TRBV24-1 and TRBJ1-1, with 8 bases matching TRBD1. Germline V gives CDR1 KGHDR, CDR2 SFDVKD. Losses at the gene ends were 8 bases for V and 3 bases for J; bases not matched to a gene: 4. The CDR3 spans 13 residues. The CDR3 reads CATKGQVDTEAFF. CDR3 in DNA: TGTGCCACCAAGGGACAGGTTGACACTGAAGCTTTCTTT.

The chain employs TRBV7-8 and TRBJ2-1, with D possibly TRBD2 on 6 matching bases. Trimming left V 1 base short and J 0 bases short, with 10 bases between. The CDR3 is 16 residues long. Per germline, CDR1 SGHVS and CDR2 FQNEAQ. The CDR3: CASSLGGGTSYNEQFF. DNA for the CDR3: TGTGCCAGCAGCTTAGGGGGCGGGACCTCCTACAATGAGCAGTTCTTC.

This clone has just one count. The chain uses TRBV30 and TRBJ1-6, with a weak D call TRBD1 (5 bases). The V gene lost 2 bases and the J gene lost 4 bases, with 6 bases spanning the gap. The CDR3 spans 13 residues. Germline V gene sequence: CDR1 GTSNPN, CDR2 SVGIG (reference sequence). CDR3 DNA: TGTGCCTGGAGTAGGGGATATAATTCACCCCTCCACTTT. Its protein product is CAWSRGYNSPLHF.

In DNA, the CDR3 is TGCGCCAGCAGCCAGGGGGCCGGGCAGCCCCAGCATTTT. This encodes CASSQGAGQPQHF. The genes are TRBV5-1 and TRBJ1-5, with 8 bases fitting TRBD1. The CDR3 spans 13 residues. Per germline, CDR1 SGHRS and CDR2 YFSETQ. J gave up 7 bases and V 4 bases, and 4 bases lay outside the gene matches.

The V and J genes are TRBV5-4 and TRBJ1-2; TRBD1 matches 7 bases. The CDR3 consists of 14 residues. The trim removed 4 bases at V and 5 bases at J, leaving 8 bases unmatched. Germline V lookup: CDR1 SGHNT, CDR2 YYREEE (reference sequence). CDR3 amino acids: CASSPDRQRYGYTF. The CDR3 region has the DNA TGTGCCAGCAGCCCGGACAGGCAGAGGTATGGCTACACCTTC. Combining the CDR3 with reference TRBV5-4 and TRBJ1-2 gives the whole variable domain ETGVTQSPTHLIKTRGQQVTLRCSSQSGHNTVSWYQQALGQGPQFIFQYYREEENGRGNFPPRFSGLQFPNYSSELNVNALELDDSALYLCASSPDRQRYGYTFGSGTRLTVV.